These 5 T cell receptor beta chains originate from one sample sequenced in a study of shared clonotypes between healthy human individuals. The assay was immunoSEQ multiplex PCR, and TCRdb's table has in-frame clones only and misses some. The sample holds about 480,000 clones; 70% to 80% are singletons and the top ten take about an eighth. Sequencing used PBMCs. The source is a woman aged 40 to 50 in good health. Some clones in this sample may be carry-over from other donors' samples.

This chain links TRBV5-4 with TRBJ2-5; a weak D match, TRBD1 (6 bases). In germline, CDR1 is SGHNT, CDR2 YYREEE (reference sequence). The CDR3 length is 15 residues. The V end was cut by 0 bases, the J end by 3 bases, with 12 bases between. The CDR3 sequence is CASSLGRGWEETQYF. The CDR3 coding sequence is TGTGCCAGCAGCTTGGGCAGGGGATGGGAAGAGACCCAGTACTTC.

The chain links TRBV27 to TRBJ2-5; D unresolved. This CDR3 is 13 amino acids long. CDR1 is MNHEY and CDR2 is SMNVEV in the germline V gene (reference sequence). With 6 bases removed from V and 5 bases from J, the gap between germline ends came to 13 bases. This CDR3 reads CASSQGKGETQYF. The CDR3 coding sequence is TGTGCCAGCAGCCAAGGGAAAGGGGAGACCCAGTACTTC.

The V gene is TRBV6-5, the J gene TRBJ2-7; a weak D match, TRBD1 (5 bases). The CDR3 runs to 13 residues. Germline V gives CDR1 MNHEY, CDR2 SVGAGI. The V gene lost 6 bases and the J gene lost 1 base, with 10 bases spanning the gap. The CDR3 coding sequence is TGTGCCAGCAGGACCCGGACATCCTACGAGCAGTACTTC. The encoded protein is CASRTRTSYEQYF.

The chain has TRBV6-4 and TRBJ2-2; 10 positions agree with TRBD1. The V and J ends lost 0 bases and 2 bases, in that order; junction bases with no gene match: 3. The CDR3 consists of 17 residues. The germline V gene has CDR1 MRHNA and CDR2 SNTAGT. CDR3 DNA: TGTGCCAGCAGTGACTCTTGGACAGGGGGTAACACCGGGGAGCTGTTTTTT. Translating gives CASSDSWTGGNTGELFF.

The chain has TRBV7-3 and TRBJ2-2; 8 bases fit TRBD2. The CDR3 covers 15 residues. Germline V gene lookup returns CDR1 SGHTA and CDR2 FQGTGA. Trimming removed 5 bases from V and 2 bases from J; junction bases left unmatched: 4. CDR3 region: CASSPIAGNTGELFF. For the CDR3, the DNA is TGTGCCAGCAGCCCCATAGCGGGAAACACCGGGGAGCTGTTTTTT.